The source of this T cell receptor (beta chain) is a study of T cell repertoires in cytomegalovirus infection. Study details: Indicated by public TCR beta signatures were CMV infection and matching HLA type.

Each CDR3 protein gets one entry after TCRdb re-called the reads with MiXCR. The profile shows approximately 250,000 distinct CDR3 sequences, more than 9% of them singletons. In germline, CDR1 is KGHSH, CDR2 LQKENI. The V end was cut by 2 bases, the J end by 4 bases, with 11 bases between. There are 14 residues in the CDR3. Of note for this clonotype: Being one base from a much bigger clone, this may be a read error.

This receptor was identified in a human donor in good health (CMV status not recorded). Some clones in this sample may be carry-over from other donors' samples. Material for sequencing was PBMCs. The rearrangement joins TRBV18 to TRBJ1-2; D ambiguous. The CDR3 coding sequence is TGTGCCAGCTCACCAGACTCAAGCGGCTATGGCTACACCTTC. It yields the protein CASSPDSSGYGYTF.